The 25 T cell receptor beta chains given below trace back to one sample, sequenced in a study of OX40 agonist ivuxolimab in advanced cancers. Produced via immunoSEQ multiplex PCR; TCRdb's table is partial and in-frame only. The sample has tens of thousands of clones, approximately 78% seen once. Here the sequenced sample was CD4+ or CD8+ T cells sorted from blood, taken in a trial of the OX40 agonist ivuxolimab. These receptors were taken from an adult with an advanced solid tumor such as melanoma, head and neck, liver or kidney cancer.

In its sample, this clone was seen a few times. This chain's CDR3 is CASSSGGFYGYTF. The CDR3 nucleotides read TGTGCCAGCAGCTCGGGCGGATTCTATGGCTACACCTTC. This chain links TRBV7-2 with TRBJ1-2, with D unresolved. CDR3 length equals 13 residues. CDR1 is SGHTA and CDR2 is FQGNSA in the germline V gene. The ends were cut back, 4 bases at V and 4 bases at J, with 10 bases in the middle.

The CDR3 bases are TGTGCCAGCAGTGCCGGATGGGGACGAGGGATGGGCGAGCAGTACTTC. Translated: CASSAGWGRGMGEQYF. This chain joins TRBV6-1 and TRBJ2-7, with D possibly being TRBD1 or TRBD2 (5 bases each). CDR1 and CDR2 from the germline V gene are MNHNS and SASEGT. The CDR3 runs 16 residues. Trimming cost V 4 bases and J 6 bases, with 22 bases left between them.

The chain links TRBV5-8 to TRBJ2-2, with 7 bases identical to TRBD2. Germline V CDR1 and CDR2: SGHTS, YDEGEE. V lost 3 bases to trimming and J lost 1 base; unmatched junction nucleotides: 12. This CDR3 region has 18 residues. The CDR3 bases are TGTGCCAGCAGCTGGGAACGCTCCAGCGGGGTGAACACCGGGGAGCTGTTTTTT. Translation gives CASSWERSSGVNTGELFF.

V usage is TRBV7-2 and J usage is TRBJ2-3; D is uncertain. Trimming removed 2 bases from V and 2 bases from J, with 11 bases in between. This CDR3 has 15 residues. Germline V gene sequence: CDR1 SGHTA, CDR2 FQGNSA. The DNA of the CDR3 is TGTGCCAGCAGCTTAAATGGATTCCTCACAGATACGCAGTATTTT. Translating gives CASSLNGFLTDTQYF. The whole variable domain, filled in from reference TRBV7-2 and TRBJ2-3, reads GAGVSQSPSNKVTEKGKDVELRCDPISGHTALYWYRQSLGQGLEFLIYFQGNSAPDKSGLPSDRFSAERTGGSVSTLTIQRTQQEDSAVYLCASSLNGFLTDTQYFGPGTRLTVL.

The chain joins TRBV27 to TRBJ1-1; a weak D match, TRBD1 (6 bases). Germline V gene sequence: CDR1 MNHEY, CDR2 SMNVEV (reference sequence). The CDR3 runs 16 residues. Deletions cut 11 bases from V and 0 bases from J, with 22 bases between. CDR3: CARLPRRDTLNTEAFF. The CDR3 DNA reads as TGTGCCCGCCTTCCCCGCCGGGACACATTGAACACTGAAGCTTTCTTT.

The V gene is TRBV19, the J gene TRBJ1-4, with 8 positions matching TRBD1. Per the germline V gene, CDR1 is LNHDA and CDR2 is SQIVND (reference sequence). Trimming removed 3 bases from V and 10 bases from J; junction bases left unmatched: 4. The CDR3 is 13 amino acids. CDR3: CASSIPGTGKLFF. In DNA, the CDR3 is TGTGCCAGTAGTATCCCCGGGACAGGAAAACTGTTTTTT.

The chain uses TRBV21-1 and TRBJ2-7; the listed D gene, TRBD2, was not tested against the DNA. TRBV21-1 is a known pseudogene. There are 21 residues in the CDR3. The CDR3 DNA is TGTGCCAGCAAAAAAGAAATGGGGACTAGCGGGAGGGCCGGGCTAACCTACGAGCAGTACGTC. Protein sequence: CASKKEMGTSGRAGLTYEQYV.

The chain combines TRBV9 with TRBJ2-3; no clear D gene. Between the trimmed V and J ends, which lost 1 base and 4 bases, there was a span of 13 bases. This CDR3 region has 15 residues. Germline lookup yields CDR1 SGDLS and CDR2 YYNGEE. The chain's CDR3 is CASSVSRTGADTQYF. CDR3 nucleotide sequence: TGTGCCAGCAGCGTAAGTAGAACCGGCGCAGATACGCAGTATTTT.

The rearrangement uses TRBV7-2 and TRBJ2-6; TRBD1 is a possible D gene (6 bases). With 6 bases removed from V and 6 bases from J, the gap between germline ends came to 18 bases. Germline V gene sequence: CDR1 SGHTA, CDR2 FQGNSA. The CDR3 is 16 residues long. The CDR3, as DNA: TGTGCCAGCAGGAGTGGCAGGGGCTTTGAGGCCAACGTCCTGACTTTC. Translating it yields CASRSGRGFEANVLTF.

The chain links TRBV5-1 to TRBJ2-5; 9 bases map to TRBD1. V shed 0 bases, J shed 4 bases, and the junction held 4 bases outside the gene matches. The CDR3 has 15 residues. Germline CDR1 is SGHRS and CDR2 is YFSETQ. Here the CDR3 reads CASSLGDRAGETQYF. The DNA for the CDR3 is TGCGCCAGCAGCTTGGGGGACAGGGCAGGAGAGACCCAGTACTTC.

The chain couples TRBV18 to TRBJ1-3, with 7 bases fitting TRBD1. Germline CDR1 reads KGHSH; CDR2 reads LQKENI. Unmatched junction bases numbered 8, after V lost 6 bases and J lost 3 bases. CDR3 size: 15 residues. In DNA form, the CDR3 reads TGTGCCAGCTCTCCAACAGGGGCGGTTGGAAACACCATATATTTT. Residues: CASSPTGAVGNTIYF.

The chain employs TRBV19 and TRBJ2-5, with D possibly TRBD2 on 5 matching bases. Germline lookup yields CDR1 LNHDA and CDR2 SQIVND (reference sequence). Trimming shortened V by 6 bases and J by 2 bases, and 19 bases separated the two germline ends. The CDR3 is 16 amino acids. CDR3 protein: CASSKRRYVGQETQYF. The CDR3, as DNA: TGTGCCAGTAGCAAGCGGAGATACGTAGGGCAAGAGACCCAGTACTTC.

The chain combines TRBV7-2 with TRBJ1-2; 7 positions match TRBD1. Per germline, CDR1 SGHTA and CDR2 FQGNSA. The CDR3 length is 15 residues. J gave up 5 bases and V 4 bases, and 10 bases lay outside the gene matches. This chain's CDR3 is CASSSPRDSLYGYTF. The CDR3 coding sequence is TGTGCCAGCAGCTCACCCCGGGACAGTTTATATGGCTACACCTTC.

The rearrangement joins TRBV5-1 to TRBJ2-5, with no clear D. The J call may be wrong; the DNA end is better matched by TRBJ2-7. CDR1 is SGHRS and CDR2 is YFSETQ in the germline V gene. The length of the CDR3 is 16 residues. The CDR3 here is CASSLFTGSPTYEQYF. The CDR3 bases are TGCGCCAGCAGCTTGTTTACCGGGTCACCAACCTACGAGCAGTACTTC.

The chain couples TRBV5-6 to TRBJ2-1, with D uncertain. Germline V gene data show CDR1 as SGHDT and CDR2 as YYEEEE. The CDR3 has 15 residues. Trimming left V 2 bases short and J 6 bases short, with 15 bases between. CDR3 loop: CASSLGMNHLNEQFF. CDR3 nucleotide sequence: TGTGCCAGCAGCTTAGGCATGAACCACCTCAATGAGCAGTTCTTC. The complete variable domain, with remaining parts taken from reference TRBV5-6 and TRBJ2-1, reads DAGVTQSPTHLIKTRGQQVTLRCSPKSGHDTVSWYQQALGQGPQFIFQYYEEEERQRGNFPDRFSGHQFPNYSSELNVNALLLGDSALYLCASSLGMNHLNEQFFGPGTRLTVL.

V usage is TRBV12-5 and J usage is TRBJ2-1; 7 bases map to TRBD1. The CDR3 runs to 14 residues. V lost 0 bases, J lost 4 bases, and 0 bases stayed unmatched. CDR1 LGHNT and CDR2 FRNRAP come from the germline V gene. The CDR3 DNA reads TGTGCTAGTGGTTTGGTGGGACAGTACAATGAGCAGTTCTTC. Amino acids: CASGLVGQYNEQFF.

The chain is built from TRBV29-1 and TRBJ2-4, with 8 bases that match TRBD2. CDR3 length: 13 amino acids. Germline-derived CDR1 and CDR2 are SQVTM and ANQGSEA. Trimming removed 5 bases from V and 5 bases from J; junction bases left unmatched: 5. The CDR3 here is CSVSGGGENIQYF. CDR3 coding DNA: TGCAGCGTTTCGGGAGGGGGGGAAAACATTCAGTACTTC.

Concerning this clone: Other DNA sequences in this sample translate to the same CDR3. The CDR3, as DNA: TGCGCCAGCAGCTTGGCCGAGACCCAGTACTTC. This gives the protein CASSLAETQYF. The chain recombines TRBV5-1 with TRBJ2-5; D is uncertain. The CDR3 runs 11 residues. The germline V and J ends were trimmed by 0 bases and 5 bases, with 2 bases remaining between them. CDR1 and CDR2 from the germline V gene are SGHRS and YFSETQ.

The chain links TRBV9 to TRBJ2-3; TRBD2 agrees at 10 bases. The CDR3 runs to 13 residues. The V segment lost 3 bases and the J segment 8 bases; nucleotides outside the gene matches: 3. Looked up from germline, CDR1 is SGDLS and CDR2 is YYNGEE. CDR3 sequence reads: CASSAGLAVTQYF. The CDR3 coding sequence is TGTGCCAGCAGCGCAGGACTAGCGGTTACGCAGTATTTT. Looking up the rest from reference TRBV9 and TRBJ2-3 gives the full variable domain: DSGVTQTPKHLITATGQRVTLRCSPRSGDLSVYWYQQSLDQGLQFLIQYYNGEERAKGNILERFSAQQFPDLHSELNLSSLELGDSALYFCASSAGLAVTQYFGPGTRLTVL.

The V call is TRBV2, the J call TRBJ2-5; D gene unclear. This CDR3 comprises 11 residues. CDR1 SNHLY and CDR2 FYNNEI come from the germline V gene. V dropped 6 bases and J dropped 5 bases, with 7 bases sitting between them. CDR3 coding DNA: TGTGCCAGCAGGATCGGGGAGACCCAGTACTTC. It encodes CASRIGETQYF.

For this clone: Other nucleotide sequences in the sample specify the same CDR3. The chain has TRBV5-6 and TRBJ2-7; D remains ambiguous. CDR1 is SGHDT, CDR2 YYEEEE, per germline. The CDR3 loop spans 13 amino acids. CDR3 sequence reads: CASSFKPTQNQDV. DNA for the CDR3: TGTGCCAGCAGCTTTAAGCCTACCCAGAACCAGGACGTC.

This chain connects TRBV19 to TRBJ1-2; no clear D. CDR3 length: 16 amino acids. V lost 9 bases and J lost 0, with 20 bases in between. The germline V gene encodes CDR1 LNHDA and CDR2 SQIVND (reference sequence). For the CDR3, the DNA is TGTGCCAGCGCGGGCTTCGACACTATTACTAACTATGGCTACACCTTC. Residues: CASAGFDTITNYGYTF.

The rearrangement joins TRBV5-1 to TRBJ1-3; D ambiguous. Germline V gene lookup returns CDR1 SGHRS and CDR2 YFSETQ. V was clipped by 0 bases and J by 0 bases, with 10 bases between them. This CDR3 is 16 amino acids long. CDR3 protein: CASSLVAGGSGNTIYF. The CDR3 DNA reads TGCGCCAGCAGCTTGGTGGCGGGAGGCTCTGGAAACACCATATATTTT.

This clone has more than one count but fewer than ten. The CDR3 protein is CASSETGRSEKLFF. CDR3 bases: TGCGCCAGCAGCGAGACGGGACGCAGTGAAAAACTGTTTTTT. This rearrangement joins TRBV4-1 to TRBJ1-4, with D perhaps matching TRBD1 (5 bases). Germline V CDR1 and CDR2: MGHRA, YSYEKL. The CDR3 length is 14 residues. Trimming removed 5 bases at V and 7 bases at J, with 14 bases between.

The genes are TRBV5-7 and TRBJ2-5; D might be TRBD2 (6 bases). TRBV5-7 is known as an ORF, though its function is uncertain. This CDR3 region has 14 residues. V lost 3 bases and J lost 1, with 10 bases in between. DNA of the CDR3: TGTGCCAGCAGCTGGACTACTACCCAAGAGACCCAGTACTTC. Amino acids: CASSWTTTQETQYF.